Reported below is one T cell receptor beta chain. Assay used: immunoSEQ multiplex PCR; TCRdb lists only in-frame clones, some missing. The sample contains 120,000 or so clones, approximately 83% of which appear only once. The data derive from a study of T cell responses to AZD1222 COVID-19 vaccine. The CDR3 runs to 15 residues. Germline V gives CDR1 SGHRS, CDR2 YFSETQ. V was trimmed by 0 bases and J by 4 bases, leaving 11 bases between them. Material: peripheral blood, obtained on day 0 of AZD1222 vaccination. This clonotype originated in an adult in good health. The chain links TRBV5-1 to TRBJ2-1, with a weak D call TRBD2 (6 bases). For the CDR3, the DNA is TGCGCCAGCAGCTTGGTACGGGACTCTTACAATGAGCAGTTCTTC. Its translation: CASSLVRDSYNEQFF.